This T cell receptor beta chain was documented in a study of T cells expressing NK-cell markers. Overall study context: Underlying the TCR beta repertoires were sorted CD3+CD56+NKG2C+, CD3+CD56+NKG2C- and CD3+CD56-NKG2C+ T cells.

TCRdb processed the 5' RACE reads again and assigns one entry to each CDR3 protein, with no DNA. The repertoire table contains about 550,000 distinct CDR3 sequences. The germline V gene encodes CDR1 SGHTA and CDR2 FQGNSA. There are 16 residues in the CDR3. The chain joins TRBV7-2 to TRBJ2-1; TCRdb names TRBD2, which stays unverified in the absence of DNA. The TCR comes from a man aged 18 to 30 in good health. The sample taken for sequencing was blood T cells: a sorted CD56 or NKG2C T cell subset, CD4+ or CD8+ T cells, or bulk PBMC T cells (not recorded which). CDR3 protein: CASSLARDLGWNEQFF.